The rows below give T cell receptor beta chains drawn from one sample of a study of blood T cell repertoires in COVID-19. Method: immunoSEQ multiplex PCR; TCRdb's copy keeps in-frame clones and lacks some. The table lists roughly 70,000 clones, around 90% of them singletons. The sample taken for sequencing was peripheral blood. The origin of the receptors is a woman of 80 years or more with active COVID-19. CDR3s include the opening cysteine and the closing phenylalanine or tryptophan. Each record gives: J gene, clone size, D gene, V gene, CDR3 protein, CDR3 DNA. D genes are given only for firm matches. Expanded clones get a size class; other rows say once, few or many, or leave the size out.

>TRBJ2-4|NA|TRBD1|TRBV4-3
CASCRDRGGGCIQYF
TGCGCCAGCTGCCGGGACAGGGGTGGAGGTTGCATTCAGTACTTC
>TRBJ2-7|once|TRBD2|TRBV7-3
CASSPQTSGSTYEQYF
TGTGCCAGCAGCCCCCAGACTAGCGGGTCTACCTACGAGCAGTACTTC
>TRBJ1-4|NA|TRBD1|TRBV18
CASSPRLTGEEKLFF
TGTGCCAGCTCACCCAGGCTGACAGGGGAAGAAAAACTGTTTTTT
>TRBJ1-2|NA|TRBD1|TRBV29-1
CSVEAAQGARYTF
TGCAGCGTTGAAGCCGCGCAGGGGGCCCGCTACACCTTC
>TRBJ2-2|NA|NA|TRBV7-9
CASSPLRGFGELFF
TGTGCCAGCAGCCCCCTTAGGGGCTTCGGGGAGCTGTTTTTT
>TRBJ1-5|NA|NA|TRBV18
CASSPSEGNSNQPQHF
TGTGCCAGCTCACCATCCGAGGGAAATAGCAATCAGCCCCAGCATTTT
>TRBJ1-1|NA|NA|TRBV4-1
CASSQGFTGTEAFF
TGCGCCAGCAGCCAAGGCTTCACGGGGACTGAAGCTTTCTTT
>TRBJ2-7|NA|NA|TRBV6-5
CASREPGFGYEQYF
TGTGCCAGCAGGGAGCCGGGTTTCGGGTACGAGCAGTACTTC
>TRBJ2-2|NA|NA|TRBV20-1
CSASWHTGELFF
TGCAGTGCTAGTTGGCACACCGGGGAGCTGTTTTTT
>TRBJ2-7|NA|TRBD1|TRBV29-1
CSVVSFWDSLYEQYF
TGCAGCGTTGTATCCTTTTGGGACAGCCTCTACGAGCAGTACTTC
>TRBJ1-1|NA|TRBD1|TRBV19
CASSIPRTGGRTEAFF
TGTGCCAGTAGTATCCCAAGGACAGGGGGCCGAACTGAAGCTTTCTTT
>TRBJ2-7|NA|NA|TRBV18
CASSPRQGSAEQYF
TGTGCCAGCTCACCACGCCAGGGGTCCGCGGAGCAGTACTTC